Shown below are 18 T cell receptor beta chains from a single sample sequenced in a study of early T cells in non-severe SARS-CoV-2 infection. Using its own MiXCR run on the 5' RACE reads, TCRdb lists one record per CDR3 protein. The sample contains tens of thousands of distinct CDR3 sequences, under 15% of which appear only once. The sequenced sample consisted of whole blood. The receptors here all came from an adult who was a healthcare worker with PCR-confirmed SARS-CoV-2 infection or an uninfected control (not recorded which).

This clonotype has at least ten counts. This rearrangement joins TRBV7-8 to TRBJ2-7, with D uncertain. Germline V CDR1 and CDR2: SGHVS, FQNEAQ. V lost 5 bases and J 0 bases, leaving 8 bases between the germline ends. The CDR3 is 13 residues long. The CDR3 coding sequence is TGTGCCAGCAGCCCCCGGACCTCCTACGAGCAGTACTTC. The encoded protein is CASSPRTSYEQYF.

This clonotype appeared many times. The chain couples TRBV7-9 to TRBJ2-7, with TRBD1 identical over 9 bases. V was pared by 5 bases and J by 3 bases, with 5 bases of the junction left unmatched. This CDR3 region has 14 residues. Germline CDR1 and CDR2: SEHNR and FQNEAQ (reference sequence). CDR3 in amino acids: CASSVGDRVYEQYF. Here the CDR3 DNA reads TGTGCCAGCAGCGTTGGGGACAGGGTCTACGAGCAGTACTTC.

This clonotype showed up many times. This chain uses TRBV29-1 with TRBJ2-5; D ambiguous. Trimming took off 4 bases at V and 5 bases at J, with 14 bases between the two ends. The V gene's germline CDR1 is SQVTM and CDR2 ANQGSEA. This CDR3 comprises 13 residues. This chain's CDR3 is CSVARTVAETQYF. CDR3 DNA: TGCAGCGTTGCTCGGACGGTGGCGGAGACCCAGTACTTC.

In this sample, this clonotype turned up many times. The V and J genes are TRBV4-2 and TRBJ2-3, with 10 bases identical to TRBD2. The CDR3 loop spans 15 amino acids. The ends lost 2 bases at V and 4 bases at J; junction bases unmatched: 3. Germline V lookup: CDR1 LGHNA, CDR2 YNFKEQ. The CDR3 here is CASSQSGGGPDTQYF. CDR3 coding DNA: TGTGCCAGCAGCCAAAGCGGGGGGGGCCCAGATACGCAGTATTTT.

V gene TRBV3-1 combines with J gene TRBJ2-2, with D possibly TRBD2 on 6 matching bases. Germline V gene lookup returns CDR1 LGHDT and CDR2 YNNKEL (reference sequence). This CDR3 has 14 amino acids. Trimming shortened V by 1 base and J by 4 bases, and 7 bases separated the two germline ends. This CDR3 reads CASSQGAGTGELFF. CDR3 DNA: TGTGCCAGCAGCCAAGGAGCGGGCACCGGGGAGCTGTTTTTT. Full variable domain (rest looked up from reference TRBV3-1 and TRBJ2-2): DTAVSQTPKYLVTQMGNDKSIKCEQNLGHDTMYWYKQDSKKFLKIMFSYNNKELIINETVPNRFSPKSPDKAHLNLHINSLELGDSAVYFCASSQGAGTGELFFGEGSRLTVL.

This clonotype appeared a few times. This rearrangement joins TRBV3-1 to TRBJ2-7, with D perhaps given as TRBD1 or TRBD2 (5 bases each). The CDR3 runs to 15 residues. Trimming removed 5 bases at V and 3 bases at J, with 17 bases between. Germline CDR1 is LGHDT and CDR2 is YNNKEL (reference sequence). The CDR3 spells CASSTREHLYYEQYF. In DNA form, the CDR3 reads TGTGCCAGCAGCACCAGGGAGCACCTTTACTACGAGCAGTACTTC.

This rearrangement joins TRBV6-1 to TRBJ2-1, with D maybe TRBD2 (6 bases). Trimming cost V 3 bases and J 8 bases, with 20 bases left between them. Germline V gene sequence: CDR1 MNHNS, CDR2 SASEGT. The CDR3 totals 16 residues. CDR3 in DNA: TGTGCCAGCAGTGAGGGACTGCCCGACTTAATGGATGAGCAGTTCTTC. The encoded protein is CASSEGLPDLMDEQFF.

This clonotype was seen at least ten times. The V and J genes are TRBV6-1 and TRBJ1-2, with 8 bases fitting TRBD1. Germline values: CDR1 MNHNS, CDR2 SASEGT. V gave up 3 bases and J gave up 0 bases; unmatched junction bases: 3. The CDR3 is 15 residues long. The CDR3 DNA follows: TGTGCCAGCAGTGATTGGACAGGGCCTAACTATGGCTACACCTTC. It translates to CASSDWTGPNYGYTF.

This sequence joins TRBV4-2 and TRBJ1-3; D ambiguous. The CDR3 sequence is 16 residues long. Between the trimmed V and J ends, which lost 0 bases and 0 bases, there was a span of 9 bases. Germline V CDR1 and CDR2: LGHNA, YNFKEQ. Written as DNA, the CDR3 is TGTGCCAGCAGCCAAGAAGTAACCATCTCTGGAAACACCATATATTTT. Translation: CASSQEVTISGNTIYF.

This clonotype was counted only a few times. Written as DNA, the CDR3 is TGTGCCAGCAGCCTGAGATCGGGCGCTAGCTCCTACAATGAGCAGTTCTTC. Translation gives CASSLRSGASSYNEQFF. This chain uses TRBV7-2 with TRBJ2-1; D ambiguous. The CDR3 runs to 17 residues. Per the germline V gene, CDR1 is SGHTA and CDR2 is FQGNSA. Trimming removed 5 bases from V and 0 bases from J, with 17 bases in between.

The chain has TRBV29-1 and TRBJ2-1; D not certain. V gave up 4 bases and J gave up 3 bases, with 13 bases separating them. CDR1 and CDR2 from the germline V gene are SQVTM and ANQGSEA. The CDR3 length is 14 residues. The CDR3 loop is CSVARTLSYNEQFF. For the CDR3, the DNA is TGCAGCGTTGCACGGACCCTTAGCTACAATGAGCAGTTCTTC.

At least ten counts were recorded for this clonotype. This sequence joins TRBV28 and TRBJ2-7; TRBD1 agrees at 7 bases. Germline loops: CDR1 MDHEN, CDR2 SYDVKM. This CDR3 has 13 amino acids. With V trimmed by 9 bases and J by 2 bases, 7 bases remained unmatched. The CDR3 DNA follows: TGTGCCAGTAAGACAGGGACGGCCTACGAGCAGTACTTC. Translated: CASKTGTAYEQYF. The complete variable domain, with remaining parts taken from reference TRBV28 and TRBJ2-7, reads DVKVTQSSRYLVKRTGEKVFLECVQDMDHENMFWYRQDPGLGLRLIYFSYDVKMKEKGDIPEGYSVSREKKERFSLILESASTNQTSMYLCASKTGTAYEQYFGPGTRLTVT.

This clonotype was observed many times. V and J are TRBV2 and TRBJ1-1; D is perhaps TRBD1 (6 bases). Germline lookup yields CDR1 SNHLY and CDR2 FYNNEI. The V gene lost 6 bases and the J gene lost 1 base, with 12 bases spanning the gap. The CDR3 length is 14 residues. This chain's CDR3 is CASREGHSNTEAFF. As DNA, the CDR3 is TGTGCCAGCAGGGAGGGACACTCGAACACTGAAGCTTTCTTT.

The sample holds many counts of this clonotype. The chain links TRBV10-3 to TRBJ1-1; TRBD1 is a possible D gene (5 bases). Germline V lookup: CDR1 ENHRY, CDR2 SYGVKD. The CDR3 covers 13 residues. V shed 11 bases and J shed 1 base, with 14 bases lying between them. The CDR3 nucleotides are TGTGCCCACTCTGGGGGGACGAACACTGAAGCTTTCTTT. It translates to CAHSGGTNTEAFF.

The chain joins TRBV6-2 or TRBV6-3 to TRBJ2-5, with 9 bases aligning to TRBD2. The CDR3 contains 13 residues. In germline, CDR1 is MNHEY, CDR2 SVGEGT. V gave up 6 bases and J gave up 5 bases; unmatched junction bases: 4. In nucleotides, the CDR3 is TGTGCCAGCAGACGAGCGGGGGGTGAGACCCAGTACTTC. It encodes CASRRAGGETQYF.

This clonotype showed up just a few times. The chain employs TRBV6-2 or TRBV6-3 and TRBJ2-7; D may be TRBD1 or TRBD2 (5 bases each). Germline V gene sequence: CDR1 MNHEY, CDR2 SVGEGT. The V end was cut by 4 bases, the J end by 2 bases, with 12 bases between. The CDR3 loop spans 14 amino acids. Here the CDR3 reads CASSSPGPTYEQYF. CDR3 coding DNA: TGTGCCAGCAGTTCGCCGGGGCCGACCTACGAGCAGTACTTC.

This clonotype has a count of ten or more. CDR3 amino acids: CSAPGQVYEQYF. CDR3 in DNA: TGCAGTGCCCCGGGACAGGTCTACGAGCAGTACTTC. The chain uses TRBV20-1 and TRBJ2-7; 8 nucleotides match TRBD1. Trimming took 6 bases from V and 3 from J; bases not matched to a gene: 4. This CDR3 comprises 12 residues. Germline V lookup: CDR1 DFQATT, CDR2 SNEGSKA (reference sequence).

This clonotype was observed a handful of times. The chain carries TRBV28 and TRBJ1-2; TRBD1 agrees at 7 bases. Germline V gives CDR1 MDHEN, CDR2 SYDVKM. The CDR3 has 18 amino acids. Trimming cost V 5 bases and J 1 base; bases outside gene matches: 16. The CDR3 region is CASSMAGTEIIFNYGYTF. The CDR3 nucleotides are TGTGCCAGCAGTATGGCAGGGACAGAGATAATTTTTAACTATGGCTACACCTTC.